This entry lists 28 T cell receptor beta chains sequenced from one sample in a study of cytomegalovirus exposure and HLA in healthy donors. Clones were sequenced by immunoSEQ multiplex PCR, and TCRdb holds only the in-frame ones, with some missing. This sample yields about 58,000 clones, of which roughly 90% are seen a single time; 1.1% belongs to the top ten. Input material: PBMCs. These receptors were obtained from a man aged 18-30 years in good health and CMV-seronegative.

V and J are TRBV25-1 and TRBJ2-3, with TRBD2 as a possible D gene (5 bases). The V gene's germline CDR1 is MGHDK and CDR2 SYGVNS. V was pared by 9 bases and J by 1 base, with 17 bases between. CDR3 size: 15 residues. CDR3 residues: CASSTALEGTDTQYF. The CDR3 coding sequence is TGTGCCAGTAGTACGGCCCTGGAGGGCACAGATACGCAGTATTTT.

V gene TRBV19 combines with J gene TRBJ2-3; possibly TRBD1 for D (6 bases). V was cut by 9 bases and J by 0 bases, with 10 bases left in between. Germline CDR1 and CDR2: LNHDA and SQIVND (reference sequence). CDR3 length: 13 amino acids. The CDR3 region is CASQDRSTDTQYF. CDR3 DNA sequence: TGTGCCAGCCAGGACAGAAGCACAGATACGCAGTATTTT. Full variable domain (missing parts from reference TRBV19 and TRBJ2-3): DGGITQSPKYLFRKEGQNVTLSCEQNLNHDAMYWYRQDPGQGLRLIYYSQIVNDFQKGDIAEGYSVSREKKESFPLTVTSAQKNPTAFYLCASQDRSTDTQYFGPGTRLTVL.

The chain uses TRBV27 and TRBJ2-1; 8 bases fit TRBD1. CDR3 size: 15 residues. Germline trimming cut 6 bases from V and 6 bases from J; bases unmatched to any gene: 10. In germline, CDR1 is MNHEY, CDR2 SMNVEV (reference sequence). The CDR3 DNA sequence: TGTGCCAGCAGCTCTTCCGAGGGACAGGTCAATGAGCAGTTCTTC. It codes for CASSSSEGQVNEQFF.

The chain uses TRBV5-1 and TRBJ2-5; TRBD2 matches 9 bases. Germline V gene lookup returns CDR1 SGHRS and CDR2 YFSETQ. Losses at the gene ends were 2 bases for V and 5 bases for J; bases not matched to a gene: 7. The CDR3 extends over 15 amino acids. The CDR3 DNA sequence: TGCGCCAGCAGCTTAGTAGCGGGAGTGGGGGAGACCCAGTACTTC. It codes for CASSLVAGVGETQYF.

The chain employs TRBV2 and TRBJ1-1, with a possible D match to TRBD1 (6 bases). Germline V gene data show CDR1 as SNHLY and CDR2 as FYNNEI. Trimming stripped 7 bases from V and 4 bases from J, with 19 bases between. There are 15 residues in the CDR3. The CDR3 is CASTPRLGGPTEAFF. The CDR3 DNA reads TGTGCCAGCACCCCCCGGTTAGGGGGACCCACTGAAGCTTTCTTT.

The chain joins TRBV19 to TRBJ2-1; 7 bases align to TRBD2. This CDR3 is 15 amino acids long. Germline lookup yields CDR1 LNHDA and CDR2 SQIVND (reference sequence). Trimming at V came to 7 bases and at J to 8 bases, leaving 14 bases not matched to a gene. The CDR3, as DNA: TGTGCCAGTACCTCCGGGGGGACCCCGGAGCATGAGCAGTTCTTC. Translation: CASTSGGTPEHEQFF.

The chain has TRBV6-1 and TRBJ1-1, with TRBD1 matching 10 bases. CDR1 is MNHNS and CDR2 is SASEGT in the germline V gene. The CDR3 runs 15 residues. The V and J ends lost 7 bases and 8 bases, in that order; junction bases with no gene match: 13. The DNA of the CDR3 is TGTGCCAGCACGGGCCGGGGACAGGGGATGAGGGAAGCTTTCTTT. Translation: CASTGRGQGMREAFF.

The chain recombines TRBV5-1 with TRBJ1-5; the D gene is possibly TRBD1 (6 bases). V gave up 0 bases and J gave up 4 bases, with 11 bases separating them. The germline V gene has CDR1 SGHRS and CDR2 YFSETQ. The CDR3 totals 15 residues. The DNA of the CDR3 is TGCGCCAGCAGCTTGGACGGACAGCCAAATCAGCCCCAGCATTTT. Translating it yields CASSLDGQPNQPQHF.

The J gene is TRBJ2-3, the V gene TRBV28; TRBD2 is a possible D gene (6 bases). Germline CDR1 is MDHEN and CDR2 is SYDVKM. V was shortened by 5 bases and J by 0 bases, with 15 bases between the two germline ends. The CDR3 spans 16 residues. Written as DNA, the CDR3 is TGTGCCAGCAGTCAGGAGGGGAGTGCAAGCACAGATACGCAGTATTTT. Amino acid sequence: CASSQEGSASTDTQYF.

The gene calls are TRBV28 and TRBJ2-2, with D possibly TRBD1 on 7 matching bases. The V and J ends lost 11 bases and 3 bases respectively, with 19 bases between them. The germline CDR1 and CDR2 sequences are MDHEN and SYDVKM. This CDR3 has 15 amino acids. The CDR3 sequence: CAGSDRDWYTGELFF. CDR3 coding DNA: TGTGCCGGATCCGACAGGGACTGGTACACCGGGGAGCTGTTTTTT.

This chain uses TRBV7-9 with TRBJ2-7; TRBD2 might be the D (6 bases). The CDR3 totals 14 residues. Trimming shortened V by 2 bases and J by 4 bases, and 12 bases separated the two germline ends. Germline V gene lookup returns CDR1 SEHNR and CDR2 FQNEAQ (reference sequence). As DNA, the CDR3 is TGTGCCAGCAGCTTAATTGCCGGGGGATACGAGCAGTACTTC. This translates into CASSLIAGGYEQYF.

The CDR3 loop reads CASSPRRGRVDTQYF. Written as DNA, the CDR3 is TGTGCCAGCAGCCCCCGGCGGGGCCGTGTAGATACGCAGTATTTT. The J gene is TRBJ2-3, the V gene TRBV2; maybe TRBD2 (6 bases). The CDR3 runs 15 residues. Trimming removed 6 bases from V and 5 bases from J, with 18 bases in between. Per the germline V gene, CDR1 is SNHLY and CDR2 is FYNNEI. Full variable domain (outside the CDR3, taken from reference TRBV2 and TRBJ2-3): EPEVTQTPSHQVTQMGQEVILRCVPISNHLYFYWYRQILGQKVEFLVSFYNNEISEKSEIFDDQFSVERPDGSNFTLKIRSTKLEDSAMYFCASSPRRGRVDTQYFGPGTRLTVL.

V gene TRBV12-5 combines with J gene TRBJ2-7, with 7 bases lining up with TRBD2. Losses at the gene ends were 0 bases for V and 5 bases for J; bases not matched to a gene: 7. The CDR3 is 15 amino acids. Germline assignment: CDR1 LGHNT and CDR2 FRNRAP. CDR3 loop: CASGLVRGLRHEQYF. DNA of the CDR3: TGTGCTAGTGGTTTGGTACGGGGACTACGTCACGAGCAGTACTTC.

This chain connects TRBV28 to TRBJ2-1; D is uncertain. The ends were cut back, 7 bases at V and 9 bases at J, with 7 bases in the middle. Germline CDR1 MDHEN, CDR2 SYDVKM. CDR3 length equals 10 residues. CDR3 bases: TGTGCCAGCAAGATCGGTGAGCAGTTCTTC. It translates to CASKIGEQFF.

V usage is TRBV7-9 and J usage is TRBJ2-7, with 8 bases matching TRBD2. Trimming took 3 bases from V and 7 from J; bases not matched to a gene: 11. This CDR3 region has 15 residues. Germline lookup yields CDR1 SEHNR and CDR2 FQNEAQ (reference sequence). CDR3 DNA sequence: TGTGCCAGCAGCTTTTCGGCCAGCGGGGGTTTTGAGCAGTACTTC. Translated, it gives CASSFSASGGFEQYF.

V usage is TRBV7-2 and J usage is TRBJ2-3; possible D gene TRBD2, 6 bases. Looked up from germline, CDR1 is SGHTA and CDR2 is FQGNSA. Between the trimmed V and J ends, which lost 5 bases and 1 base, there was a span of 13 bases. The CDR3 is made up of 15 amino acids. CDR3: CASSPVAAGTDTQYF. The DNA for the CDR3 is TGTGCCAGCAGCCCCGTAGCGGCCGGCACAGATACGCAGTATTTT. Complete variable domain (other parts from reference TRBV7-2 and TRBJ2-3): GAGVSQSPSNKVTEKGKDVELRCDPISGHTALYWYRQSLGQGLEFLIYFQGNSAPDKSGLPSDRFSAERTGGSVSTLTIQRTQQEDSAVYLCASSPVAAGTDTQYFGPGTRLTVL.

This chain joins TRBV4-1 and TRBJ1-5; no clear D gene. From germline, CDR1 is MGHRA and CDR2 YSYEKL. The CDR3 is 16 amino acids. Trimming took off 4 bases at V and 7 bases at J, with 20 bases between the two ends. The CDR3 loop is CASSPNQRGEYQPQHF. The CDR3 DNA reads TGCGCCAGCAGCCCCAATCAACGGGGTGAATACCAGCCCCAGCATTTT.

CDR3 coding DNA: TGTGCCAGCAGTTTATACAGGGTAGGCGGTGTGTCAGATACGCAGTATTTT. Translation gives CASSLYRVGGVSDTQYF. The chain couples TRBV27 to TRBJ2-3, with a tentative D call TRBD1 (6 bases). The CDR3 runs 17 residues. Trimming took off 1 base at V and 4 bases at J, with 18 bases between the two ends. Germline V lookup: CDR1 MNHEY, CDR2 SMNVEV (reference sequence).

This clone turned up a few times. The chain couples TRBV4-2 to TRBJ2-5; D may be TRBD1 (6 bases). The V end lost 0 bases, the J end lost 2 bases, and 10 bases lay between the germline ends. The CDR3 has 15 amino acids. Germline lookup yields CDR1 LGHNA and CDR2 YNFKEQ. The CDR3 bases are TGTGCCAGCAGCCAAGATCGTGGACAGCAAGAGACCCAGTACTTC. Encoded protein: CASSQDRGQQETQYF.

The chain joins TRBV4-2 to TRBJ2-7; a possible D gene is TRBD2 (5 bases). This CDR3 is built from 13 residues. Trimming took off 3 bases at V and 3 bases at J, with 9 bases between the two ends. The germline V gene has CDR1 LGHNA and CDR2 YNFKEQ. CDR3 sequence reads: CASSQERIYEQYF. The CDR3 nucleotides are TGTGCCAGCAGCCAGGAGCGGATCTACGAGCAGTACTTC.

V usage is TRBV9 and J usage is TRBJ1-3; maybe TRBD1 (5 bases). Trimming pared 2 bases from V and 0 bases from J, leaving 9 bases between. This CDR3 spans 15 amino acids. The germline V gene encodes CDR1 SGDLS and CDR2 YYNGEE. CDR3 loop: CASSVGGISGNTIYF. The CDR3 DNA is TGTGCCAGCAGCGTCGGGGGGATCTCTGGAAACACCATATATTTT.

This rearrangement joins TRBV11-2 to TRBJ2-7; maybe TRBD2 (6 bases). The CDR3 consists of 11 residues. Germline CDR1 SGHAT, CDR2 FQNNGV. Deletions cut 5 bases from V and 7 bases from J, with 9 bases between. The CDR3, as DNA: TGTGCCAGCAGCCCAAGCGGGGAGCAGTACTTC. Translation gives CASSPSGEQYF. Full variable domain (remainder filled in from reference TRBV11-2 and TRBJ2-7): EAGVAQSPRYKIIEKRQSVAFWCNPISGHATLYWYQQILGQGPKLLIQFQNNGVVDDSQLPKDRFSAERLKGVDSTLKIQPAKLEDSAVYLCASSPSGEQYFGPGTRLTVT.

The V call is TRBV27, the J call TRBJ1-1; TRBD1 might be the D (6 bases). Trimming stripped 11 bases from V and 1 base from J, with 26 bases between. CDR1 is MNHEY and CDR2 is SMNVEV in the germline V gene (reference sequence). The CDR3 consists of 17 residues. The DNA for the CDR3 is TGTGCCGCAACTGACAGGCCGCCATCGGGGGGGAACACTGAAGCTTTCTTT. This codes for CAATDRPPSGGNTEAFF.

The V gene is TRBV27, the J gene TRBJ2-1, with D possibly being TRBD1 (6 bases). The V gene's germline CDR1 is MNHEY and CDR2 SMNVEV (reference sequence). CDR3 length: 15 residues. The V and J ends lost 5 bases and 2 bases respectively, with 13 bases between them. The CDR3 nucleotides read TGTGCCAGCAGTGCCTCGTGGGGGCCCTACAATGAGCAGTTCTTC. Amino acids: CASSASWGPYNEQFF.

V usage is TRBV10-3 and J usage is TRBJ2-5; no reliable D call. V was pared by 8 bases and J by 5 bases, with 12 bases between. The CDR3 loop spans 12 amino acids. Per the germline V gene, CDR1 is ENHRY and CDR2 is SYGVKD. This chain's CDR3 is CAILDERETQYF. The CDR3 bases are TGTGCCATCCTAGACGAGAGGGAGACCCAGTACTTC.

This chain links TRBV27 with TRBJ2-3, with 9 positions matching TRBD1. This CDR3 is 17 amino acids long. Trimming cost V 2 bases and J 2 bases; bases outside gene matches: 8. Germline lookup yields CDR1 MNHEY and CDR2 SMNVEV (reference sequence). The CDR3 bases are TGTGCCAGCAGTTTAGTGGGACAGGGCCCCTCCACAGATACGCAGTATTTT. Protein product: CASSLVGQGPSTDTQYF.

V is TRBV6-5 and J is TRBJ2-2, with D unclear. Germline V CDR1 and CDR2: MNHEY, SVGAGI. V shed 8 bases and J shed 6 bases, with 16 bases lying between them. The length of the CDR3 is 14 residues. CDR3 coding DNA: TGTGCCAGCTCTCCTACCCAATTAGCCGGGGAGCTGTTTTTT. Encoded protein: CASSPTQLAGELFF.

The CDR3 spells CASSLFAGTTGEQYF. The CDR3 nucleotides are TGTGCCAGCAGCTTATTCGCGGGGACCACGGGGGAGCAGTACTTC. This chain uses TRBV7-9 with TRBJ2-7; tentatively, D is TRBD2 (6 bases). The CDR3 covers 15 residues. The germline V and J ends were trimmed by 2 bases and 7 bases, with 18 bases remaining between them. The germline V gene has CDR1 SEHNR and CDR2 FQNEAQ (reference sequence).